This T cell receptor (beta chain) was profiled in a study of CD8 T cells in Susac syndrome. The sequenced target, TCR beta, came from blood CD8+ and CD4+ T cells. The RNA, about 0.45 to 1 ug, was put through reverse transcription using random hexamers. immunoSEQ multiplex PCR amplified TCR beta CDR3 across 54 Vbeta, 13 Jbeta. TCRdb passed the immunoSEQ multiplex PCR reads through MiXCR, listing each CDR3 protein once. Among about 90,000 distinct CDR3 sequences, around 93% were seen once, and the ten largest hold around 0.3%. Overall study results and limits: The number of individuals included in the study's TCR sequencing and HLA analysis was acknowledged as relatively small.

CDR1 and CDR2 from the germline V gene are LNHNV and YYDKDF (reference sequence). V dropped 5 bases and J dropped 0 bases, with 12 bases sitting between them. The CDR3 has 15 residues. To note about this clonotype: Its antigen is as yet unknown.

Material for sequencing was CD8+ T cells from PBMCs. The chain uses TRBV15 and TRBJ2-3; D perhaps matches TRBD2 (6 bases). This receptor was identified in a human donor in good health. CDR3 region: CATSGWEDSTDTQYF. The CDR3 coding sequence is TGTGCCACCAGCGGCTGGGAGGATAGCACAGATACGCAGTATTTT.